The T cell receptor beta chain described here comes from a study of blood T cell repertoires in COVID-19. About the study: From the United States, Italy and Spain came samples of acute and convalescent COVID-19.

This CDR3 comprises 14 residues. Germline loops: CDR1 MNHEY, CDR2 SVGAGI. J lost 7 bases, V lost 7 bases, and 7 bases had no gene match. Under the authors' procedure: Using reference gene primer amplification, nucleated cell counts were estimated. TCRdb keeps only in-frame clones here, not all; method: immunoSEQ multiplex PCR. V, J and clone size derive from that table, while D and trimming were established from the DNA sequence. This sample has under 200,000 clones, with 70% to 85% found just once. The sequence came from a woman aged 25 to 39 with acute or convalescent COVID-19. The rearrangement links TRBV6-5 to TRBJ2-1; 10 bases align to TRBD1. The sequenced sample was peripheral blood. CDR3 sequence: CASTTTGGSNEQFF. In nucleotides, the CDR3 is TGTGCCAGCACTACGACAGGGGGCTCGAATGAGCAGTTCTTC.